The 14 T cell receptor beta chains below come from one sample, sequenced in a study of cytomegalovirus exposure and HLA in healthy donors. A multiplex PCR was run with 60 Vbeta primers and 13 Jbeta primers. Using immunoSEQ multiplex PCR, the repertoire was profiled, and TCRdb retains in-frame clones only, with some absent. The sample yields roughly 100,000 clones, 80% seen once. The sequenced material came from PBMCs. The receptors derive from a man aged 25-40 years in good health and CMV-seropositive.

A single count supports this clone. The chain recombines TRBV7-2 with TRBJ1-1; D remains ambiguous. CDR3 size: 16 residues. V lost 5 bases to trimming and J lost 0 bases, with 16 bases between them. CDR1 SGHTA and CDR2 FQGNSA come from the germline V gene. The CDR3 bases are TGTGCCAGCAGCCCCTACACGGGTAGGATGAACACTGAAGCTTTCTTT. This codes for CASSPYTGRMNTEAFF.

The CDR3 bases are TGTGCCATCAGTGGCTGGACAGTCTTGGCTTACAATGAGCAGTTCTTC. Residues: CAISGWTVLAYNEQFF. The chain uses TRBV10-3 and TRBJ2-1, with D tentatively TRBD1 (6 bases). The CDR3 contains 16 residues. Trimming stripped 4 bases from V and 4 bases from J, with 17 bases between. CDR1 is ENHRY, CDR2 SYGVKD, per germline.

The V gene is TRBV5-1, the J gene TRBJ2-2; 7 bases are a match to TRBD2. V lost 3 bases and J lost 7; bases outside the gene matches: 12. The V gene's germline CDR1 is SGHRS and CDR2 YFSETQ. This CDR3 spans 16 amino acids. CDR3 DNA sequence: TGCGCCAGCAGCTCCCTAGCCCGACTAGCAGACGGGGAGCTGTTTTTT. This codes for CASSSLARLADGELFF.

The chain employs TRBV6-1 and TRBJ2-7, with TRBD2 identical over 8 bases. Trimming at V came to 4 bases and at J to 2 bases, leaving 7 bases not matched to a gene. Germline CDR1 is MNHNS and CDR2 is SASEGT. The CDR3 length is 15 residues. CDR3 protein: CASSGRGARTYEQYF. The CDR3 coding sequence is TGTGCCAGCAGTGGGCGGGGGGCCCGGACCTACGAGCAGTACTTC.

V usage is TRBV5-1 and J usage is TRBJ2-1, with 7 nucleotides matching TRBD1. V was pared by 4 bases and J by 10 bases, with 14 bases of the junction left unmatched. The germline V gene has CDR1 SGHRS and CDR2 YFSETQ. CDR3 length: 15 amino acids. This CDR3 is CASSVDRVRGEEQFF. The CDR3 region has the DNA TGCGCCAGCAGCGTCGACAGGGTTCGTGGGGAGGAGCAGTTCTTC.

The genes are TRBV27 and TRBJ1-1; 9 bases map to TRBD1. This CDR3 region has 16 residues. Looked up from germline, CDR1 is MNHEY and CDR2 is SMNVEV (reference sequence). The ends lost 4 bases at V and 4 bases at J; junction bases unmatched: 10. The CDR3 loop is CASSSLRDRDGTEAFF. The CDR3 coding sequence is TGTGCCAGCAGTTCACTCCGGGACAGGGACGGCACTGAAGCTTTCTTT.

This chain connects TRBV6-6 to TRBJ1-1; tentatively, D is TRBD1 (6 bases). Germline CDR1 reads MNHNY; CDR2 reads SVGAGI (reference sequence). The CDR3 is made up of 15 amino acids. V lost 6 bases and J lost 0, with 14 bases in between. Here the CDR3 reads CASRQGESMNTEAFF. The CDR3 region has the DNA TGTGCCAGCAGACAGGGAGAGTCCATGAACACTGAAGCTTTCTTT.

V gene TRBV2 combines with J gene TRBJ1-1, with D possibly matching TRBD1 (6 bases). CDR3 length: 13 amino acids. CDR1 is SNHLY, CDR2 FYNNEI, per germline. Trimming pared 6 bases from V and 2 bases from J, leaving 10 bases between. The CDR3 nucleotides read TGTGCCAGCAGAAGGACAGAAAACACTGAAGCTTTCTTT. The encoded protein is CASRRTENTEAFF.

This clone was detected only a few times. An end of the junction differs from the germline gene, which may be a read error. The sample carries other DNA sequences with the same CDR3. The chain links TRBV18 to TRBJ1-1; 9 bases align to TRBD1. CDR1 is KGHSH, CDR2 LQKENI, per germline. The CDR3 has 16 amino acids. The CDR3 sequence: CASSPSSDRGGAEAFF. For the CDR3, the DNA is TGTGCTAGCTCACCGAGCTCGGACAGGGGAGGTGCTGAAGCTTTCTTT.

This chain joins TRBV11-2 and TRBJ2-1, with D maybe TRBD1 (6 bases). V gave up 3 bases and J gave up 8 bases, with 11 bases separating them. The CDR3 totals 13 residues. Germline loops: CDR1 SGHAT, CDR2 FQNNGV. The CDR3 sequence: CASSFDDRYEQFF. The CDR3 coding sequence is TGTGCCAGCAGCTTCGACGACAGGTATGAGCAGTTCTTC.

This sequence joins TRBV30 and TRBJ2-3; maybe TRBD1 (6 bases). This CDR3 comprises 13 residues. The V end lost 3 bases, the J end lost 4 bases, and 11 bases lay between the germline ends. CDR1 and CDR2 from the germline V gene are GTSNPN and SVGIG (reference sequence). The CDR3 sequence is CAWSQGGADTQYF. The CDR3 bases are TGTGCCTGGAGCCAAGGGGGAGCAGATACGCAGTATTTT. Based on the CDR3 plus reference TRBV30 and TRBJ2-3, the full variable domain is SQTIHQWPATLVQPVGSPLSLECTVEGTSNPNLYWYRQAAGRGLQLLFYSVGIGQISSEVPQNLSASRPQDRQFILSSKKLLLSDSGFYLCAWSQGGADTQYFGPGTRLTVL.

The chain joins TRBV30 to TRBJ2-3; D is unresolved. Germline V gene lookup returns CDR1 GTSNPN and CDR2 SVGIG (reference sequence). Trimming removed 0 bases at V and 6 bases at J, with 16 bases between. The CDR3 extends over 15 amino acids. In nucleotides, the CDR3 is TGTGCCTGGAGTGTACTGGGCTCGGCTGTCGATACGCAGTATTTT. Translated: CAWSVLGSAVDTQYF.

A note on this clone: This same CDR3 is encoded by further DNA sequences in the sample. The chain uses TRBV29-1 and TRBJ1-5; D is perhaps TRBD1 (5 bases). This CDR3 has 13 amino acids. The V gene's germline CDR1 is SQVTM and CDR2 ANQGSEA. V dropped 4 bases and J dropped 2 bases, with 9 bases sitting between them. The CDR3 here is CSVGQGRNQPQHF. The CDR3 DNA follows: TGCAGCGTTGGGCAGGGTCGCAATCAGCCCCAGCATTTT. Together with reference TRBV29-1 and TRBJ1-5, the CDR3 gives the full variable domain: SAVISQKPSRDICQRGTSLTIQCQVDSQVTMMFWYRQQPGQSLTLIATANQGSEATYESGFVIDKFPISRPNLTFSTLTVSNMSPEDSSIYLCSVGQGRNQPQHFGDGTRLSIL.

The rearrangement links TRBV19 to TRBJ1-5; 7 bases are shared with TRBD1. Germline CDR1 is LNHDA and CDR2 is SQIVND (reference sequence). The length of the CDR3 is 14 residues. V lost 6 bases, J lost 3 bases, and 5 bases stayed unmatched. The CDR3 DNA reads as TGTGCCAGTAGCGTACAGGGGTACAATCAGCCCCAGCATTTT. Translating gives CASSVQGYNQPQHF. Full variable domain (remainder filled in from reference TRBV19 and TRBJ1-5): DGGITQSPKYLFRKEGQNVTLSCEQNLNHDAMYWYRQDPGQGLRLIYYSQIVNDFQKGDIAEGYSVSREKKESFPLTVTSAQKNPTAFYLCASSVQGYNQPQHFGDGTRLSIL.